This T cell receptor beta chain was recorded in a study of CD8+ T cells in alopecia areata. CDR1 and CDR2 (germline): GTSNPN, SVGIG (reference sequence). The CDR3 covers 14 residues. V was clipped by 0 bases and J by 4 bases, with 12 bases between them. Once RNA had been extracted, it was reverse transcribed into cDNA to act as the sequencing template. Here immunoSEQ multiplex PCR was the method, and the copy in TCRdb shows in-frame clones only, minus some. Here the sample spans over 150,000 clones, almost 65% being singletons. Peripheral blood and lesional scalp punch biopsies came from alopecia areata patients. Separation by sorting yielded CD4+ and CD8+ T cells from PBMCs.

This receptor was taken from a human donor with alopecia areata. The sample here was CD4+ T cells sorted from blood, taken at week 0. V is TRBV30 and J is TRBJ1-2; D remains unclear. CDR3 amino acids: CAWSVPGFGYGYTF. CDR3 nucleotide sequence: TGTGCCTGGAGTGTACCCGGTTTTGGCTATGGCTACACCTTC.